These 10 T cell receptor beta chains were sequenced from one sample in a study of cytomegalovirus exposure and HLA in healthy donors. Vbeta (60) and Jbeta (13) primers were used in the PCR. Profiled with immunoSEQ multiplex PCR; TCRdb holds only in-frame clones, not every one. In the table there are some 130,000 clones, about 80% of which are singletons. The source material was PBMCs. Receptor source: a woman aged 45 to 65 in good health and CMV-seronegative.

The chain joins TRBV28 to TRBJ1-5; tentative D call: TRBD1 (6 bases). The CDR3 totals 15 residues. CDR1 MDHEN and CDR2 SYDVKM come from the germline V gene. V was clipped by 6 bases and J by 2 bases, with 14 bases between them. The CDR3 region is CASRSDRLGNQPQHF. The CDR3 coding sequence is TGTGCCAGCAGATCCGACAGGTTGGGCAATCAGCCCCAGCATTTT.

J is TRBJ1-4 and V is TRBV10-3; the D gene is possibly TRBD1 (6 bases). Germline-derived CDR1 and CDR2 are ENHRY and SYGVKD. The CDR3 contains 13 residues. Trimming pared 6 bases from V and 4 bases from J, leaving 9 bases between. The CDR3 sequence is CAIRPGVNEKLFF. CDR3 nucleotide sequence: TGTGCCATCAGGCCAGGGGTTAATGAAAAACTGTTTTTT.

This clone has a handful of counts. The CDR3 sequence is CASSLGGQGVVSTEAFF. The DNA for the CDR3 is TGTGCCAGCAGCTTGGGGGGACAGGGGGTAGTGAGTACTGAAGCTTTCTTT. The V and J genes are TRBV5-6 and TRBJ1-1, with 11 bases aligning to TRBD1. Per the germline V gene, CDR1 is SGHDT and CDR2 is YYEEEE. The CDR3 contains 17 residues. V lost 0 bases to trimming and J lost 5 bases; unmatched junction nucleotides: 9.

This CDR3 is CASGLVRQESTEAFF. The CDR3 coding sequence is TGTGCTAGTGGTTTGGTACGCCAGGAAAGCACTGAAGCTTTCTTT. The V call is TRBV12-5, the J call TRBJ1-1; no clear D. The CDR3 runs to 15 residues. Between the trimmed V and J ends, which lost 0 bases and 4 bases, there was a span of 12 bases. Germline V gene data show CDR1 as LGHNT and CDR2 as FRNRAP.

Here the CDR3 reads CASSFGDRRTDTQYF. The DNA of the CDR3 is TGTGCCAGCAGTTTCGGGGACAGACGCACAGATACGCAGTATTTT. This sequence joins TRBV28 and TRBJ2-3; 7 nucleotides agree with TRBD1. J lost 1 base, V lost 3 bases, and 4 bases had no gene match. Germline V gene data show CDR1 as MDHEN and CDR2 as SYDVKM. The CDR3 contains 15 residues.

This chain joins TRBV9 and TRBJ2-5, with 9 positions matching TRBD2. Germline lookup yields CDR1 SGDLS and CDR2 YYNGEE. CDR3 length: 16 residues. With V trimmed by 0 bases and J by 2 bases, 5 bases remained unmatched. CDR3 nucleotide sequence: TGTGCCAGCAGCGTAGATAGCGGGGGCCAGCAAGAGACCCAGTACTTC. Its protein product is CASSVDSGGQQETQYF.

CDR3 sequence (DNA): TGTGCCAGCAGCCAGATTAGCGGGAGAGGTGAGCAGTTCTTC. Its translation: CASSQISGRGEQFF. V is TRBV7-3 and J is TRBJ2-1; 9 bases agree with TRBD2. The CDR3 length is 14 residues. Germline trimming cut 5 bases from V and 9 bases from J; bases unmatched to any gene: 8. CDR1 SGHTA and CDR2 FQGTGA come from the germline V gene.

The chain is built from TRBV6-6 and TRBJ1-4, with D possibly TRBD1 on 5 matching bases. This CDR3 is built from 14 residues. V lost 2 bases and J lost 7, with 11 bases in between. Germline lookup yields CDR1 MNHNY and CDR2 SVGAGI (reference sequence). This CDR3 is CASSYRAGGEKLFF. The DNA for the CDR3 is TGTGCCAGCAGTTACAGGGCCGGGGGTGAAAAACTGTTTTTT.

The CDR3 coding sequence is TGTGCCAGCAGTAAGACAGGGGGGAACACTGAAGCTTTCTTT. Its protein is CASSKTGGNTEAFF. The chain uses TRBV6-5 and TRBJ1-1; 9 positions agree with TRBD1. The germline V gene encodes CDR1 MNHEY and CDR2 SVGAGI. The CDR3 length is 14 residues. Trimming cost V 5 bases and J 1 base; bases outside gene matches: 2.

This chain connects TRBV7-3 to TRBJ1-1; D is possibly TRBD1 (6 bases). The germline V gene has CDR1 SGHTA and CDR2 FQGTGA. V was clipped by 6 bases and J by 5 bases, with 19 bases between them. This CDR3 spans 15 amino acids. The CDR3 sequence: CASRGGYRARTEAFF. Written as DNA, the CDR3 is TGTGCCAGCAGGGGCGGATACAGGGCGAGAACTGAAGCTTTCTTT.